Detailed here is one TCR beta chain. The donor population consisted of healthy HIV-negative adults with no recent acute infections or vaccinations. TCRdb keeps only in-frame clones here, not all; method: immunoSEQ multiplex PCR. The sample has about 490,000 clones, approximately 82% seen once; the top ten hold 12%. This sample was included in a study of shared clonotypes between healthy human individuals. Study overall: A couple of women and a few men aged 18 to 49 served as donors.

The sequence derives from a woman aged 35 to 49 in good health. Some clones in this sample may be carry-over from other donors' samples. The specimen sequenced was PBMCs.

CDR3 DNA sequence: TGTGCCAGCAGTGAAGCGACAGGGGTTTTCACTGAAGCTTTCTTT. It is translated as CASSEATGVFTEAFF. This rearrangement joins TRBV2 to TRBJ1-1, with TRBD1 matching over 8 bases. There are 15 residues in the CDR3. V dropped 0 bases and J dropped 4; count of bases not matched to a gene: 4. Germline V gene data show CDR1 as SNHLY and CDR2 as FYNNEI.